The clone carrying this T cell receptor (beta chain) was picked up a small number of times. The antigen is not known. Every TCR cDNA molecule bore its own unique molecular identifier. Using its own MiXCR run on the 5' RACE reads, TCRdb lists one record per CDR3 protein. The sample carries more than 80,000 distinct CDR3 sequences, approximately 12% recorded once. The data derive from a study of spatial heterogeneity in lung cancer. In the study overall: Raw sequencing reads included, on average, more than 8.5 appearances of each unique TCR and UMI combination. Notes on the study in general: More often at tumor resection than at routine follow-up, ubiquitous expanded tumor TCRs were detected in the blood.

Germline V CDR1 and CDR2: SGHTA, FQGNSA. Trimming removed 7 bases at V and 3 bases at J, with 14 bases between. CDR3 length equals 14 residues. As for time point: sample taken at primary tumor resection. The authors sequenced whole RNA from tumor, nontumor lung or frozen PBMC without sorting. The sample in question was PBMCs, obtained at surgery. The TCR sequence derives from a male donor with early-stage non-small cell lung cancer. V and J are TRBV7-2 and TRBJ2-3; perhaps TRBD2 as D (5 bases). The CDR3 protein is CASTPGVATDTQYF. DNA for the CDR3: TGTGCCAGCACCCCCGGGGTAGCAACAGATACGCAGTATTTT.